These T cell receptor beta chains were read from a single sample in a study of identical twins. MiXCR, applied by TCRdb to the 5' RACE reads, yields one record per CDR3 protein. There are approximately 1.8 million distinct CDR3 sequences in the sample; roughly 35% occur only once, and less than 0.35% lies in the top ten. Specimen: cord blood. These receptors came from a newborn girl in good health. CDR3s include the opening cysteine and the closing phenylalanine or tryptophan. Fields, in order: D gene, clone size, V gene, J gene, CDR3 DNA, CDR3 protein. A D gene is named only where the DNA matches it firmly. Expanded clones are given a class, and other clones once, few, many or no size at all.

D: TRBD2
size: many
V: TRBV7-2
J: TRBJ2-1
DNA: TGTGCCAGCAGCCTGGAATTAGCGGGGGGCAATGAGCAGTTCTTC
CDR3: CASSLELAGGNEQFF

D: .
size: many
V: TRBV2
J: TRBJ1-2
DNA: TGTGCCAGTACGACAGGCCTACTCTATGGCTACACCTTC
CDR3: CASTTGLLYGYTF

D: .
size: .
V: TRBV4-1
J: TRBJ2-3
DNA: TGCGCCAGCAGCCCCCGGCTAGCCGCACCCGTAGATACGCAGTATTTT
CDR3: CASSPRLAAPVDTQYF

D: .
size: .
V: TRBV19
J: TRBJ1-5
DNA: TGTGCCAGTAGTCTCACCCTCGGGGGGATCGGCCAGCCCCAGCATTTT
CDR3: CASSLTLGGIGQPQHF

D: .
size: .
V: TRBV14
J: TRBJ2-2
DNA: TGTGCCAGCACTACATTTGGGGACGGGAACACCGGGGAGCTGTTTTTT
CDR3: CASTTFGDGNTGELFF

D: TRBD2
size: many
V: TRBV6-6
J: TRBJ2-7
DNA: TGTGCCAGCAGTTTCCCCCTTAGCGGGTCCTACGAGCAGTACTTC
CDR3: CASSFPLSGSYEQYF

D: TRBD2
size: .
V: TRBV6-2/TRBV6-3
J: TRBJ2-3
DNA: TGTGCCAGCAGTGACAAGAGGTCTAGCGGGAGGGATCCGCAGTATTTT
CDR3: CASSDKRSSGRDPQYF

D: .
size: .
V: TRBV4-2
J: TRBJ2-3
DNA: TGTGCCAGCAGCCTCCATGTAGCGAGGGGGGATTCCACAGATACGCAGTATTTT
CDR3: CASSLHVARGDSTDTQYF

D: .
size: .
V: TRBV29-1
J: TRBJ2-5
DNA: TGCAGCGTTGTTAGGAGTGCCGAAGAGACCCAGTACTTC
CDR3: CSVVRSAEETQYF

D: TRBD2
size: .
V: TRBV20-1
J: TRBJ2-4
DNA: TGCGGTGCTAAGCGGGAGATCAAAAACATTCAGTACTTC
CDR3: CGAKREIKNIQYF

D: TRBD1
size: .
V: TRBV10-3
J: TRBJ1-1
DNA: TGTGCCATCAGTCGGGACAGAGGGGGGATTTTGAACACTGAAGCTTTCTTT
CDR3: CAISRDRGGILNTEAFF

D: TRBD1
size: few
V: TRBV24-1
J: TRBJ1-2
DNA: TGTGCCACCAGTGATCGGGACAGGGGTTATGATGGCTACACCTTC
CDR3: CATSDRDRGYDGYTF

D: .
size: many
V: TRBV5-1
J: TRBJ2-5
DNA: TGCGCCAGCAGCTTACTAGATCAAGAGACCCAGTACTTC
CDR3: CASSLLDQETQYF

D: TRBD2
size: .
V: TRBV12-3/TRBV12-4
J: TRBJ2-3
DNA: TGTGCCAGCAGTTTAGCTAGCGGGGGGGCTAGCACAGATGTGCAGTATTTT
CDR3: CASSLASGGASTDVQYF

D: .
size: .
V: TRBV3-1
J: TRBJ1-2
DNA: TGTGCCAGCAGGCATCGAGGGAGGCCTAACTATGGCTACACCTTC
CDR3: CASRHRGRPNYGYTF

D: TRBD1
size: .
V: TRBV6-6
J: TRBJ1-2
DNA: TGTGCCAGCAGTTACTCGTCGACAGGGCGAAACTATGGCTACACCTTC
CDR3: CASSYSSTGRNYGYTF

D: TRBD2
size: few
V: TRBV28
J: TRBJ2-5
DNA: TGTGCCAGCAGGACTTGGGCTAGCGGGTCTCAAGAGACCCAGTACTTC
CDR3: CASRTWASGSQETQYF

D: TRBD1
size: .
V: TRBV27
J: TRBJ1-6
DNA: TGTGCCAGCAGGCCGGGACAGGGGTATTCACCCCTCCACTTT
CDR3: CASRPGQGYSPLHF

D: .
size: .
V: TRBV20-1
J: TRBJ2-7
DNA: TGCAGTGCTACATGGACGAACTACGAGCAGTACTTC
CDR3: CSATWTNYEQYF

D: TRBD2
size: .
V: TRBV5-1
J: TRBJ2-5
DNA: TGCGCCAGCAGCTTGACCTCCACTAGCGGGGGTGATCAGTACTTC
CDR3: CASSLTSTSGGDQYF

D: .
size: many
V: TRBV5-1
J: TRBJ2-5
DNA: TGTGCCAGTAGTCTCAATCGGGAGACCCAGTACTTC
CDR3: CASSLNRETQYF

D: TRBD2
size: few
V: TRBV3-1
J: TRBJ2-3
DNA: TGTGCCAGCAGCCAAGAGATGGTACTAGCGGGGGGTGGTACGCAGTATTTT
CDR3: CASSQEMVLAGGGTQYF

D: TRBD2
size: .
V: TRBV3-1
J: TRBJ2-3
DNA: TGTGCCAGCAGCCAATTCTGGTCTAGCGGGGGAACAGATACGCAGTATTTT
CDR3: CASSQFWSSGGTDTQYF

D: TRBD2
size: many
V: TRBV6-5
J: TRBJ2-7
DNA: TGTGCCAGCAGTTTCATAGCGGGAGTTCGGAACGAGCAGTACTTC
CDR3: CASSFIAGVRNEQYF

D: .
size: .
V: TRBV7-9
J: TRBJ1-2
DNA: TGTGCCAGCAGCTTAATTACAGGCCAGGGCTATGGCTACACCTTC
CDR3: CASSLITGQGYGYTF

D: .
size: few
V: TRBV20-1
J: TRBJ2-7
DNA: TGCAGTGCTAGAGCTCCCGTGGCATACGAGCAGTACTTC
CDR3: CSARAPVAYEQYF

D: TRBD1
size: .
V: TRBV5-8
J: TRBJ2-2
DNA: TGTGCCAGCAGCGCGGGACAGGGAGTGACCGGGGAGCTGTTTTTT
CDR3: CASSAGQGVTGELFF

D: .
size: once
V: TRBV21-1
J: TRBJ2-3
DNA: TGTGCCAGCAGCCACACGCTCAGGGGATGCGGGGAAGATACGCAGTATTTT
CDR3: CASSHTLRGCGEDTQYF

D: TRBD1
size: .
V: TRBV5-1
J: TRBJ2-5
DNA: TGCGCCAGCAGCGCTGGACAGGTTTCGGAGACCCAGTACTTC
CDR3: CASSAGQVSETQYF

D: .
size: .
V: TRBV14
J: TRBJ2-1
DNA: TGTGCCAGCAGCCAGGTGACTAGGGAGGTTAGTGAGCAGTTCTTC
CDR3: CASSQVTREVSEQFF

D: TRBD1
size: .
V: TRBV7-8
J: TRBJ1-1
DNA: TGTGCCAGCAGCTTACGGACAGGGTATACTGAAGCTTTCTTT
CDR3: CASSLRTGYTEAFF

D: .
size: .
V: TRBV14
J: TRBJ1-1
DNA: TGTGCCAGCAGCCAAGAAGCAGGGCCCACTGAAGCTTTCTTT
CDR3: CASSQEAGPTEAFF

D: .
size: .
V: TRBV4-1
J: TRBJ1-2
DNA: TGCGCCAGCAGCCAAGTTGGGGCGGGGCAGGCTAACTATGGCTACACCTTC
CDR3: CASSQVGAGQANYGYTF

D: .
size: few
V: TRBV5-4
J: TRBJ2-1
DNA: TGTGCCAGCAGCTTTACAGAAACCCCCTACAATGAGCAGTTCTTC
CDR3: CASSFTETPYNEQFF

D: TRBD1
size: .
V: TRBV7-9
J: TRBJ2-7
DNA: TGTGCCAGCATAAACAGGGGGCCCTCCTACGAGCAGTACTTC
CDR3: CASINRGPSYEQYF

D: .
size: few
V: TRBV7-9
J: TRBJ1-2
DNA: TGTGCCAGCAGCTGGGGCACCACTAACTATGGCTACACCTTC
CDR3: CASSWGTTNYGYTF

D: .
size: .
V: TRBV5-6
J: TRBJ1-2
DNA: TGTGCCAGCAGCGAGACGGCCAGAGTTTATGGCTACACCTTC
CDR3: CASSETARVYGYTF

D: TRBD1
size: .
V: TRBV19
J: TRBJ2-7
DNA: TGTGCCAGTAGTCCCACCCGACAGGGCGGGCAGTACTTC
CDR3: CASSPTRQGGQYF

D: TRBD1
size: .
V: TRBV10-3
J: TRBJ2-1
DNA: TGTGCCATCAGTGAGGGGGGACAGGGAGGCGACAATGAGCAGTTCTTC
CDR3: CAISEGGQGGDNEQFF

D: TRBD2
size: few
V: TRBV27
J: TRBJ2-7
DNA: TGTGCCAGCAGTTTATGGCGGGGGGCCTACGAGCAGTACTTC
CDR3: CASSLWRGAYEQYF

D: TRBD2
size: .
V: TRBV2
J: TRBJ2-2
DNA: TGTGCCAGCAGTCCGATAGCGGGGGGAAGGACCGGGGAGCTGTTTTTT
CDR3: CASSPIAGGRTGELFF

D: TRBD2
size: .
V: TRBV2
J: TRBJ2-1
DNA: TGTGCCGGCAGTGATCCTAGCGGGAGGAGGAGGTTCTTC
CDR3: CAGSDPSGRRRFF

D: .
size: .
V: TRBV21-1
J: TRBJ2-5
DNA: TGTGCCAGCAGCAAAGCTCCAGGGGTGGTGGAGACCCAGTACTTC
CDR3: CASSKAPGVVETQYF

D: TRBD1
size: few
V: TRBV9
J: TRBJ1-1
DNA: TGTGCCAGCAGCGTACACAGGGGGCGGGGTGAAGCTTTCTTT
CDR3: CASSVHRGRGEAFF

D: TRBD1
size: .
V: TRBV6-1
J: TRBJ1-1
DNA: TGTGCCCTAAGGCGACAGGGGGTAGTTGAAGCTTTCTTT
CDR3: CALRRQGVVEAFF

D: TRBD1
size: .
V: TRBV28
J: TRBJ2-6
DNA: TGTGCCAGCAGTCGAAGTCGACAGGGTTTATCTGGGGCCAACGTCCTGACTTTC
CDR3: CASSRSRQGLSGANVLTF

D: .
size: .
V: TRBV11-2
J: TRBJ1-2
DNA: TGTGCCAGCAGGCCAATCGGGACAAACTATGGCTACACCTTC
CDR3: CASRPIGTNYGYTF

D: .
size: .
V: TRBV20-1
J: TRBJ2-5
DNA: TGCAGTGCTCCCAAGGGGGGTGCGTACCAAGAGACCCAGTACTTC
CDR3: CSAPKGGAYQETQYF

D: .
size: many
V: TRBV4-2
J: TRBJ2-7
DNA: TGTGCCAGCAGCCAAACAGGACTAATCCGATTCGAGCAGTACTTC
CDR3: CASSQTGLIRFEQYF

D: TRBD1
size: .
V: TRBV12-3/TRBV12-4
J: TRBJ1-2
DNA: TGTGCCAGCAGTTCCAGGGGGTTTGGCTACACCTTC
CDR3: CASSSRGFGYTF

D: TRBD2
size: .
V: TRBV4-2
J: TRBJ2-1
DNA: TGTGCCAGCAGCCAAGAGCCTCTAGCGGGAGCCCCCCTGTCCACCTACAATGAGCAGTTCTTC
CDR3: CASSQEPLAGAPLSTYNEQFF